This T cell receptor (beta chain) was sequenced for a study of identical twins' blood T cells. This CDR3 comprises 12 residues. Trimming stripped 2 bases from V and 8 bases from J, with 12 bases between. Germline CDR1 and CDR2: DFQATT and SNEGSKA (reference sequence). TCRdb reanalysed the 5' RACE reads using MiXCR and keeps one entry per CDR3 protein. The sample includes about 370,000 distinct CDR3 sequences, under 30% of them seen just once. The clonotype was recovered from a woman aged 18-49 years in good health. The chain employs TRBV20-1 and TRBJ1-2; D possibly corresponds to TRBD1 (5 bases). Sequencing input: PBMCs. The CDR3: CSARSDKGGYTF. CDR3 nucleotide sequence: TGCAGTGCTAGATCGGACAAAGGCGGCTACACCTTC.